This T cell receptor (beta chain) was documented in a study of T cells in Graves' hyperthyroidism and ophthalmopathy (dated by TCRdb to the late 2010s). Notes on the research overall: Peripheral blood was collected at initial diagnosis, before any treatment. To identify TCR V-J signatures that set the groups apart, the researchers used a discovery cohort of roughly 100 patients, made up of under 50 with Graves' ophthalmopathy and 55 to 65 with stable Graves' hyperthyroidism. Prospective prediction of ophthalmopathy was tested in an independent validation cohort consisting of roughly 19 hyperthyroidism patients and 15 to 17 patients who later progressed to ophthalmopathy. For training and testing, the approximately 92 patients in the discovery cohort were randomly divided in a 7:3 ratio. Thyroid tissue and blood T-cell repertoires from six or seven Graves' hyperthyroidism patients were also compared in the study. Once sampling was done, hyperthyroidism patients were given methimazole at a starting dose of 30 mg daily, whereas ophthalmopathy patients were given high-dose intravenous methylprednisolone. The paper reports TCR Vbeta CDR3 sequencing of over 120 peripheral blood samples: over 40 ophthalmopathy, around 80 hyperthyroidism and around 17 progressor patients. Broader findings and caveats from the paper: Most expanded thyroid clonotypes (frequency above 0.001) were also detected in blood, a finding suggesting that blood repertoires may reflect thyroid immune responses. In validation, the model predicted progression to ophthalmopathy with 65% to 71% sensitivity and less than 75% specificity, a median of around 6.6 months before onset. A 13 V-J signature model separated ophthalmopathy from stable hyperthyroidism, with around 91% sensitivity and roughly 81% specificity in cross-validation and 80%/75% in testing. No statistical method was used to fix the sample size in advance, and group allocation was not hidden from the investigators.

The TCR beta CDR3 regions were amplified from the RNA transcripts. The first round of RT-PCR for the TCR CDR3 was performed with the HTBI primer set and the Qiagen OneStep RT-PCR kit. Libraries were constructed in a second round of multiplex PCR, after which size selection and purification were carried out. The libraries were sequenced on an Illumina HiSeq2000 using paired-end 100 bp reads. Concerning the study's data processing: SOAPnuke was used to process the raw data, with reads discarded if the reads contained adapters or uncalled bases, had a mean Phred below 15, or lacked an exact constant-primer or identifier match. COPE v1.2.5 was used to merge high-quality paired reads, and clonotypes were defined as unique nucleotide sequences. MiTCR v1.1 was used to align the clonotypes against IMGT TRBV, TRBD and TRBJ reference segments. Analysis was restricted to V-J combinations with a frequency above 0.0001, which covered over 98% of repertoires. A TCS score was defined as the ratio of F50 (clonal expansion) to E x V (chaos), with BLOSUM62-based TCRdist applied between CDR3 peptides within each V-J. Welch's t-statistics and random forest reduced around 510 V-J features to 10 to 15, which were used in a naive Bayes classifier (R e1071). In-frame beta chains were kept once TCRdb had trimmed the public reads at Q25 with fastp and called clones with MiXCR. Merged by CDR3 protein, the rows form single entries marked with the most common genes and DNA. V and J calls and clone size were set by TCRdb, not the authors. This sample lists 300,000 to 450,000 distinct CDR3 sequences; 18% were detected once. The ten biggest clones cover 15% of the sample.

In the ophthalmopathy patients, disease was moderately to severely active, with a Clinical Activity Score of 3 or more, a NOSPECS grade of 4 or more, and a duration of less than 3 months. Any patient with an uncontrolled infection, another autoimmune disease, pregnancy or lactation was excluded. Diagnoses were based on clinical symptoms, serum thyroxine and TRAb, thyroid ultrasound and orbital computed tomography. Ficoll-Paque density gradient centrifugation was used to isolate PBMCs from 8 to 10 ml of fresh peripheral blood. Total RNA was extracted using Trizol reagent, and RNA quality was assessed on an Agilent 2100 Bioanalyzer. Ends trimmed: V by 5 bases, J by 1 base; bases unmatched to a gene: 9. The CDR3 holds 17 amino acids from the cysteine to the phenylalanine. The kept DNA is CDR3 alone, 51 bases in frame from the first base. In the germline V gene, CDR1 corresponds to MRHNA and CDR2 to SNTAGT.

Details on this clonotype: What this receptor recognizes is not known. The sample holds no much larger clone one base away, and base qualities are not on file.

The TCR was taken from a middle-aged woman with Graves' ophthalmopathy. Sequences were obtained from blood. The sequence joins TRBV6-4 to TRBJ2-7; the junction holds 12 bases that match TRBD2. The DNA is TGTGCCAGCAGTAACGAACTAGCGGGAGGCCCTTCCTACGAGCAGTACTTC. Its amino acids are CASSNELAGGPSYEQYF.